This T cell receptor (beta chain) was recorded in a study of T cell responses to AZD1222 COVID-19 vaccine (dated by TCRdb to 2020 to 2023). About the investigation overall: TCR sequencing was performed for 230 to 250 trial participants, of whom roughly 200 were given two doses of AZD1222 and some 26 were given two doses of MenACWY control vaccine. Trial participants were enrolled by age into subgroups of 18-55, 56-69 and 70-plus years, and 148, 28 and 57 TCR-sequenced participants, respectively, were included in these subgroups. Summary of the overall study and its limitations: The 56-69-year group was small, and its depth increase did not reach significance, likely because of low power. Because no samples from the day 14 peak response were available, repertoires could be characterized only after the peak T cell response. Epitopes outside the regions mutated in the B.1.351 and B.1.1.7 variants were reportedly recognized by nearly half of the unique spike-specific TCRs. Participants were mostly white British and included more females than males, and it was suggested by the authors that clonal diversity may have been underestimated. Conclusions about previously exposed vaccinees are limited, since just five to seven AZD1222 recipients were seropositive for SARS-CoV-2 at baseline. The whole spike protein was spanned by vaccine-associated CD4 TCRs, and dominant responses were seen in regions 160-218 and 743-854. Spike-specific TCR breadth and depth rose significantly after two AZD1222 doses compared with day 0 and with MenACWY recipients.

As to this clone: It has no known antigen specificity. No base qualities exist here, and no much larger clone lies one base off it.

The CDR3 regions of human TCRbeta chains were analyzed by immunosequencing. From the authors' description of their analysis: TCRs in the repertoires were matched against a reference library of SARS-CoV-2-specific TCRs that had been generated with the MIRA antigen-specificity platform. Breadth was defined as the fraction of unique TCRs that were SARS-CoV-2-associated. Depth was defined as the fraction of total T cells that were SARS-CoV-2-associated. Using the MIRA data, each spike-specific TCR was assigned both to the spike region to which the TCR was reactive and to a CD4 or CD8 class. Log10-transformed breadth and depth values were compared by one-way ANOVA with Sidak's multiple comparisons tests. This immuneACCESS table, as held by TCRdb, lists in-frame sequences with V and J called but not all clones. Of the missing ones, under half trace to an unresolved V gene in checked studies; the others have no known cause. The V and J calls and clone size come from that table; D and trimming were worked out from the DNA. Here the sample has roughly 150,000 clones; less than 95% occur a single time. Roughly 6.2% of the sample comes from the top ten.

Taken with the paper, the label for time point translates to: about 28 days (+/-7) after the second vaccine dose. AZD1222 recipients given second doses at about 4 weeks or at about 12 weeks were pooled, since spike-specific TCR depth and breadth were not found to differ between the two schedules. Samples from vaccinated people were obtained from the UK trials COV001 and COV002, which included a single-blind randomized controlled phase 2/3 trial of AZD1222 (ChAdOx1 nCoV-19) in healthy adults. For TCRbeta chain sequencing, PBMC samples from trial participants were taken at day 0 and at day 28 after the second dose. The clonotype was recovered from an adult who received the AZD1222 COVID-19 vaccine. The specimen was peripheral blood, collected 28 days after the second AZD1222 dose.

The DNA sequence is given as TGTGCCAGCAGCTTAATGGGACAGGGGTCCGGCAGTGAGCAGTTCTTC. It encodes CASSLMGQGSGSEQFF. The chain is encoded by TRBV7-9 joined to TRBJ2-1; a stretch of 10 junction bases matches TRBD1. The germline V gene (reference sequence) gives CDR1 as SEHNR and CDR2 as FQNEAQ. The CDR3 measures 16 amino acids from cysteine to phenylalanine. The only DNA kept is the CDR3, 48 bases in frame from the first base. Germline trimming amounts to 2 bases on V and 9 bases on J, with 10 as the count of junction bases outside the gene matches.